This T cell receptor beta chain is drawn from a study of blood T cells in healthy people across ages. Study details: Capturing about one barcoded beta molecule per two T cells was achieved by template switching.

Germline V CDR1 and CDR2: SEHNR, FQNEAQ (reference sequence). The CDR3 is 14 residues long. This clonotype came up a few times. A second about 6 to 11 cycle PCR used barcoded and J-beta primers. Each cDNA molecule carried a tag from a template-switch adaptor that contained 12 random nucleotides. Using its own MiXCR run on the 5' RACE reads, TCRdb lists one record per CDR3 protein. The data contain roughly 560,000 distinct CDR3 sequences, around 24% of them singletons. The data were also submitted as part of a second study, on T cells of mothers and their children.

The chain couples TRBV7-9 to TRBJ2-5; a possible D gene is TRBD1 (5 bases). The J call may be wrong; the DNA end is better matched by TRBJ2-1. This receptor was obtained from a boy aged 10-17 years in good health. The source material was blood. CDR3 sequence reads: CASSSRDSQNEQFF. The CDR3 region has the DNA TGTGCCAGCAGCTCCCGCGACAGCCAGAATGAGCAGTTCTTC.